The clone carrying this TCR beta chain was observed many times. Antigen: not known. These data are taken from a study of early T cells in non-severe SARS-CoV-2 infection. Turning to the study itself: With bulk RNA from unsorted whole blood as input, sequencing yielded unpaired chains. The study's findings and limits: In VDJdb matching, anti-spike CD8 responses were favored while private and CD4 specificities went missing.

Tagging with unique molecular identifiers was applied to individual cDNA molecules. MiXCR was run by TCRdb on the 5' RACE reads, yielding one entry per CDR3 protein. This table holds roughly 52,000 distinct CDR3 sequences, under 7% found once. Trimming took off 4 bases at V and 13 bases at J, with 16 bases between the two ends. Germline loops: CDR1 SGHAT, CDR2 FQNNGV. The CDR3 runs to 12 residues. The chain employs TRBV11-2 and TRBJ1-1; weak D call: TRBD1 (5 bases). The starting material was whole blood, obtained at baseline. The TCR originated in an adult who was a healthcare worker with PCR-confirmed SARS-CoV-2 infection or an uninfected control (not recorded which). In DNA, the CDR3 is TGTGCCAGCAGCTCCCCCGGGGGTGATTGTTTCTTT. The encoded protein is CASSSPGGDCFF.